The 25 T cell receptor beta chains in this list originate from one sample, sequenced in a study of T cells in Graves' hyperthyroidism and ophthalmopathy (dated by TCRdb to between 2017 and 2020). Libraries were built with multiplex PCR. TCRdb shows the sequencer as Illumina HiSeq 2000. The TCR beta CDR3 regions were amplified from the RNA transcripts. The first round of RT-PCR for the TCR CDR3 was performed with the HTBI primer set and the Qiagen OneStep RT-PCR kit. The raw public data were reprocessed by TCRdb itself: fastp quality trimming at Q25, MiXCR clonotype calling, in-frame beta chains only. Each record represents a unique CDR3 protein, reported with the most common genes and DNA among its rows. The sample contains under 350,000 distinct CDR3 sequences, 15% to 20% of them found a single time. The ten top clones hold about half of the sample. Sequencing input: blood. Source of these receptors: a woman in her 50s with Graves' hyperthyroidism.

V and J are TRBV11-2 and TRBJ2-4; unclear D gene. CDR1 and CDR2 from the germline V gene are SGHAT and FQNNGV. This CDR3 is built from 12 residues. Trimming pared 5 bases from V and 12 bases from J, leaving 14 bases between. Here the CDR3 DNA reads TGTGCCAGCAGCCTTACGGGCCGGAATCAGTACTTC. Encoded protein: CASSLTGRNQYF. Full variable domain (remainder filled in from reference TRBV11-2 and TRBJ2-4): EAGVAQSPRYKIIEKRQSVAFWCNPISGHATLYWYQQILGQGPKLLIQFQNNGVVDDSQLPKDRFSAERLKGVDSTLKIQPAKLEDSAVYLCASSLTGRNQYFGAGTRLSVL.

The CDR3 region has the DNA TGTGCCAGCAGCATGGGCCCTCAGGGGATAATCTATGGCTACACCTTC. Translated, it gives CASSMGPQGIIYGYTF. The chain carries TRBV5-4 and TRBJ1-2; tentative D call: TRBD1 (6 bases). Trimming removed 4 bases at V and 4 bases at J, with 20 bases between. The germline V gene encodes CDR1 SGHNT and CDR2 YYREEE (reference sequence). The CDR3 runs 16 residues.

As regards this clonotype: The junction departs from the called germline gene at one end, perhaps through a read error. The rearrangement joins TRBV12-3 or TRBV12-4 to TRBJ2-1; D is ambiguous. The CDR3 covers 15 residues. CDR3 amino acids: CASSLAGTSYNQQFF. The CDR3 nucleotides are TGTGCCAGCAGTTTGGCAGGAACCTCCTACAATCAGCAGTTCTTC.

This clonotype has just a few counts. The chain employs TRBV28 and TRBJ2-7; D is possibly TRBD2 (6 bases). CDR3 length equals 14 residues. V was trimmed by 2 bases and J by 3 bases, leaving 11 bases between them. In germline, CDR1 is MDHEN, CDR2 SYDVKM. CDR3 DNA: TGTGCCAGCAGTTTAGACGGGGGAGTCTACGAGCAGTACTTC. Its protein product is CASSLDGGVYEQYF.

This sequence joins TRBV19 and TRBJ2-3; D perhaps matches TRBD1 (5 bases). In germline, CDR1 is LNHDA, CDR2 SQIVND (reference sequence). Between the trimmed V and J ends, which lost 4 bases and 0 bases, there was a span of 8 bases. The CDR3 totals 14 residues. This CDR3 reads CASSTTVSTDTQYF. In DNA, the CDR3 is TGTGCCAGTAGTACGACAGTTAGCACAGATACGCAGTATTTT.

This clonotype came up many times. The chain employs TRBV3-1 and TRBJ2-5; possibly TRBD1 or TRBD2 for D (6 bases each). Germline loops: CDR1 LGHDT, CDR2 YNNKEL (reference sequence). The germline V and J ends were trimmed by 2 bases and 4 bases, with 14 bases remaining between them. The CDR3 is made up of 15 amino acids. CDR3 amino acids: CASSQRGLERETQYF. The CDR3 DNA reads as TGTGCCAGCAGCCAACGGGGGCTCGAGAGAGAGACCCAGTACTTC.

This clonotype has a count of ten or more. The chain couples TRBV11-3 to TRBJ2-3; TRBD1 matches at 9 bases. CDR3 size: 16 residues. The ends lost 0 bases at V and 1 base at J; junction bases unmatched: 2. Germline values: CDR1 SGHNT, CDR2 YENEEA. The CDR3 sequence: CASSLETGGGTDTQYF. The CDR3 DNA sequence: TGTGCCAGCAGCTTAGAGACAGGGGGTGGCACAGATACGCAGTATTTT. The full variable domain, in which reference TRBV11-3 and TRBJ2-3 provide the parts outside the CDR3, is EAGVVQSPRYKIIEKKQPVAFWCNPISGHNTLYWYLQNLGQGPELLIRYENEEAVDDSQLPKDRFSAERLKGVDSTLKIQPAELGDSAVYLCASSLETGGGTDTQYFGPGTRLTVL.

The CDR3 region is CASSGDKPYEQYF. CDR3 DNA: TGTGCCAGCAGCGGGGACAAACCCTACGAGCAGTACTTC. The gene calls are TRBV7-9 and TRBJ2-7; tentatively, D is TRBD1 (6 bases). The V and J ends lost 5 bases and 2 bases respectively, with 10 bases between them. CDR1 is SEHNR and CDR2 is FQNEAQ in the germline V gene (reference sequence). The CDR3 sequence is 13 residues long.

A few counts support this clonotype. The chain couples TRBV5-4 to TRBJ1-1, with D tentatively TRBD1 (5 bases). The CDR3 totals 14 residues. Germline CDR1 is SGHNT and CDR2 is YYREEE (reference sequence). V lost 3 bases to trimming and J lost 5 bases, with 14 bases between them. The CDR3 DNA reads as TGTGCCAGCAGCTGGCGGGGGGAAGGAACTGAAGCTTTCTTT. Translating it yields CASSWRGEGTEAFF. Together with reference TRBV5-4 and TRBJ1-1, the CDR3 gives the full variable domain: ETGVTQSPTHLIKTRGQQVTLRCSSQSGHNTVSWYQQALGQGPQFIFQYYREEENGRGNFPPRFSGLQFPNYSSELNVNALELDDSALYLCASSWRGEGTEAFFGQGTRLTVV.

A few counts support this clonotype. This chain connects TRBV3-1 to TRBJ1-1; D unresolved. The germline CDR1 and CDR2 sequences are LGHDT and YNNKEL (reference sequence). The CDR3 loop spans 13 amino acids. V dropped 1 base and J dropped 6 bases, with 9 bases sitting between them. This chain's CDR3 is CASSQVGSAEAFF. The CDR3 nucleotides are TGTGCCAGCAGCCAAGTGGGGAGCGCTGAAGCTTTCTTT.

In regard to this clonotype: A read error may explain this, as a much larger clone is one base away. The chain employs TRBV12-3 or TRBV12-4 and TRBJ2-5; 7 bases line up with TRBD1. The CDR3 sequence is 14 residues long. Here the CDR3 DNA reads TGTGCCAGCAGTTTGTCAGGGGGTCAAGAGGCCCAGTACTTC. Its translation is CASSLSGGQEAQYF.

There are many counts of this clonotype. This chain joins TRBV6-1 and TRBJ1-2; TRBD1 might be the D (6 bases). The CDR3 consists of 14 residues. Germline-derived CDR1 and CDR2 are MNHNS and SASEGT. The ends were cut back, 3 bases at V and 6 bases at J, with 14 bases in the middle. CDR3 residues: CASSDKWGADGYTF. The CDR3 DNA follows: TGTGCCAGCAGTGACAAATGGGGGGCCGATGGCTACACCTTC.

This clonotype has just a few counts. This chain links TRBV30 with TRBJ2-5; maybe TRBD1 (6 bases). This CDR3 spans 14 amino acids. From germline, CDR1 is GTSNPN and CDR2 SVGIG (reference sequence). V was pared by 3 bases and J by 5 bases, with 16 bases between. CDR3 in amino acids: CAWSAPGERETQYF. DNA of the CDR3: TGTGCCTGGAGCGCCCCAGGGGAACGGGAGACCCAGTACTTC. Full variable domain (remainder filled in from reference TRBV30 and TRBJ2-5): SQTIHQWPATLVQPVGSPLSLECTVEGTSNPNLYWYRQAAGRGLQLLFYSVGIGQISSEVPQNLSASRPQDRQFILSSKKLLLSDSGFYLCAWSAPGERETQYFGPGTRLLVL.

CDR3 in amino acids: CASSIGSGGYNEQFF. CDR3 in DNA: TGTGCCAGTAGTATAGGTAGCGGGGGCTACAATGAGCAGTTCTTC. V gene TRBV19 combines with J gene TRBJ2-1; TRBD2 agrees at 9 bases. V lost 1 base to trimming and J lost 3 bases; unmatched junction nucleotides: 1. Germline CDR1 LNHDA, CDR2 SQIVND (reference sequence). The CDR3 extends over 15 amino acids.

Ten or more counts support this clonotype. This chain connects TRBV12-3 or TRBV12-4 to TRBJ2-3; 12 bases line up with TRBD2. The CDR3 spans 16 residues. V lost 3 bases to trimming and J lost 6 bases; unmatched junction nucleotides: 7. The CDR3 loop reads CASSFVLAGGQDTQYF. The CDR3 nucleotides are TGTGCCAGCAGTTTCGTGCTAGCGGGGGGGCAGGATACGCAGTATTTT.

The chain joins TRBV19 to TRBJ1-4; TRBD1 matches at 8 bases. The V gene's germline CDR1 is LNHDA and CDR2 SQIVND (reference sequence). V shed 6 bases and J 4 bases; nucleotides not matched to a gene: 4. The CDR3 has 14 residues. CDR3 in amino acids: CASRDRDGNEKLFF. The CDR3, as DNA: TGTGCCAGTAGGGACAGGGATGGTAATGAAAAACTGTTTTTT.

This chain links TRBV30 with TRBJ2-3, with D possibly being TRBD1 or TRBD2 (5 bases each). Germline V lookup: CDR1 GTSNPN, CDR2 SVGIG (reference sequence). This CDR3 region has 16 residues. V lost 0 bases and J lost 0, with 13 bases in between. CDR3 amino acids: CAWSVEGSLSTDTQYF. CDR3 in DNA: TGTGCCTGGAGTGTAGAGGGGTCCTTGAGCACAGATACGCAGTATTTT.

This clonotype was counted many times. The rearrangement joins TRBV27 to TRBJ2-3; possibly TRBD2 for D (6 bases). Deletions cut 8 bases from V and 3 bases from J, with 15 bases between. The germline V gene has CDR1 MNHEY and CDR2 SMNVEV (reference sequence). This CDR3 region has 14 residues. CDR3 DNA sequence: TGTGCCAGCGCCCTGGGGGGAGGTACAGATACGCAGTATTTT. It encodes CASALGGGTDTQYF.

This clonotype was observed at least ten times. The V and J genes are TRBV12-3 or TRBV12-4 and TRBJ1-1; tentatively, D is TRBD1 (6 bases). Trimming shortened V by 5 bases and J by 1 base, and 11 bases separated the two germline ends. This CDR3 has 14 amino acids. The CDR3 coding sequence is TGTGCCAGCAGTCCTCAACAGGGGAACACTGAAGCTTTCTTT. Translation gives CASSPQQGNTEAFF.

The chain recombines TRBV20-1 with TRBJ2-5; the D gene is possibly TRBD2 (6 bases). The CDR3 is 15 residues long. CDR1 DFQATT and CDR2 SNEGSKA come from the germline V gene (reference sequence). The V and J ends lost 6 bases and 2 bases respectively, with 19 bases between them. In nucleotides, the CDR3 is TGCAGTGCAGATTCAGGGACTTCGTATCAAGAGACCCAGTACTTC. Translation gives CSADSGTSYQETQYF.

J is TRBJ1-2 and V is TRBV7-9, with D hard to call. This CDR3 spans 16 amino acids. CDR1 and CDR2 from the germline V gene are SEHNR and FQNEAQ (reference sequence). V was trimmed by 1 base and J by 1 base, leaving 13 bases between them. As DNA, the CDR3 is TGTGCCAGCAGCTTAGAGACAACGGAAGTTAACTATGGCTACACCTTC. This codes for CASSLETTEVNYGYTF.

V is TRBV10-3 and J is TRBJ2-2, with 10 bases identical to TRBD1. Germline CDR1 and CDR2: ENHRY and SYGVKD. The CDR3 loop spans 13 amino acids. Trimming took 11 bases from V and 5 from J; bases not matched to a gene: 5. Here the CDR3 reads CAARDRGTGELFF. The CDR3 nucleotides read TGTGCCGCCCGGGACAGGGGAACCGGGGAGCTGTTTTTT.

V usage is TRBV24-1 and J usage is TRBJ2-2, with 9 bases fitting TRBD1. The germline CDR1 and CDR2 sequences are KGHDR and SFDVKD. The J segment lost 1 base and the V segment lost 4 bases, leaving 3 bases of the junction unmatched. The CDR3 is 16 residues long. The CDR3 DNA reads TGTGCCACCAGTGACCCGGGACAGGGGAACACCGGGGAGCTGTTTTTT. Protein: CATSDPGQGNTGELFF.

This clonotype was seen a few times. The CDR3 DNA reads TGTGCCACCAGTGCCGTGGGGGGGACCGGGGAGCTGTTTTTT. This gives the protein CATSAVGGTGELFF. The rearrangement joins TRBV24-1 to TRBJ2-2; 7 bases are a match to TRBD2. The germline V gene encodes CDR1 KGHDR and CDR2 SFDVKD. The CDR3 spans 14 residues. V dropped 5 bases and J dropped 5; count of bases not matched to a gene: 4.

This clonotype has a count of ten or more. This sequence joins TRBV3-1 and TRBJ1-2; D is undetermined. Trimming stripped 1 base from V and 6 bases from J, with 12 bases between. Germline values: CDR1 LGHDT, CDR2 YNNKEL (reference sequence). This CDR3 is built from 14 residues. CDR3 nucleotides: TGTGCCAGCAGCCAAGTGGGAGGTATTCATGGCTACACCTTC. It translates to CASSQVGGIHGYTF.